Listed below are T cell receptor beta chains from one sample, sequenced in a study of response to subunit inactivated influenza vaccine. MiXCR was run by TCRdb on the RT-PCR reads, yielding one entry per CDR3 protein. Of about 580,000 distinct CDR3 sequences listed, approximately 14% were seen once; the top ten hold around 10%. This specimen consisted of PBMCs from blood, obtained less than 13 days after vaccination. The receptors derive from a man aged 45-60 years who received an inactivated influenza vaccine. The CDR3 runs from the conserved cysteine through the conserved F or W. Each record gives: CDR3 DNA, CDR3 protein, J gene, clone size, V gene, D gene, CDR3 length. The D gene is left open where the match is weak. The size entry is marked missing in some rows and otherwise reads once, few, many or a size class.

cdr3_nt: TGCGCCAGCAGCCAAGATAGGCAGTCCTCCTACGAGCAGTACTTC
cdr3_aa: CASSQDRQSSYEQYF
j_call: TRBJ2-7
clone_size: NA
v_call: TRBV4-1
d_call: NA
cdr3_length: 15

cdr3_nt: TGTGCCAGCAGCTACTACAGCATACCGGGGGAGACCCAGTACTTC
cdr3_aa: CASSYYSIPGETQYF
j_call: TRBJ2-5
clone_size: NA
v_call: TRBV5-6
d_call: NA
cdr3_length: 15

cdr3_nt: TGTGCCAGCAGTTTCTCTAGCGGGAGTATGTATGAGCAGTTCTTC
cdr3_aa: CASSFSSGSMYEQFF
j_call: TRBJ2-1
clone_size: few
v_call: TRBV28
d_call: TRBD2
cdr3_length: 15

cdr3_nt: TGCAGTGCTAGGGGACTAGCGCGGCCTTTGGCAGATACGCAGTATTTT
cdr3_aa: CSARGLARPLADTQYF
j_call: TRBJ2-3
clone_size: few
v_call: TRBV20-1
d_call: TRBD2
cdr3_length: 16

cdr3_nt: TGTGCCTGGAGTGGCTTGGGAGGTTATAATGAAAAACTGTTTTTT
cdr3_aa: CAWSGLGGYNEKLFF
j_call: TRBJ1-4
clone_size: few
v_call: TRBV30
d_call: NA
cdr3_length: 15

cdr3_nt: TGTGCCAGCAGCGCAGGACAGGGGGCTTATCAGCCCCAGCATTTT
cdr3_aa: CASSAGQGAYQPQHF
j_call: TRBJ1-5
clone_size: NA
v_call: TRBV7-2
d_call: TRBD1
cdr3_length: 15

cdr3_nt: TGTGCCAGCAGAGAGGGGACAGGGGTTTACGAGCAGTACTTC
cdr3_aa: CASREGTGVYEQYF
j_call: TRBJ2-7
clone_size: NA
v_call: TRBV27
d_call: TRBD1
cdr3_length: 14

cdr3_nt: TGTGCCAGCAGTTACTCGGGGGACAGGGGGTACGAGCAGTACTTC
cdr3_aa: CASSYSGDRGYEQYF
j_call: TRBJ2-7
clone_size: NA
v_call: TRBV6-5
d_call: TRBD1
cdr3_length: 15

cdr3_nt: TGTGCCAGCAGTCCCCCGTTTGACAGCCAAGAGACCCAGTACTTC
cdr3_aa: CASSPPFDSQETQYF
j_call: TRBJ2-5
clone_size: NA
v_call: TRBV28
d_call: NA
cdr3_length: 15

cdr3_nt: TGTGCCAGCAGCTCGGGATACAGGGTCACTGAAGCTTTCTTT
cdr3_aa: CASSSGYRVTEAFF
j_call: TRBJ1-1
clone_size: many
v_call: TRBV11-2
d_call: NA
cdr3_length: 14

cdr3_nt: TGCAGCGTTGAGACGACAGGGAGCTCCTACGAGCAGTACTTC
cdr3_aa: CSVETTGSSYEQYF
j_call: TRBJ2-7
clone_size: many
v_call: TRBV29-1
d_call: TRBD1
cdr3_length: 14